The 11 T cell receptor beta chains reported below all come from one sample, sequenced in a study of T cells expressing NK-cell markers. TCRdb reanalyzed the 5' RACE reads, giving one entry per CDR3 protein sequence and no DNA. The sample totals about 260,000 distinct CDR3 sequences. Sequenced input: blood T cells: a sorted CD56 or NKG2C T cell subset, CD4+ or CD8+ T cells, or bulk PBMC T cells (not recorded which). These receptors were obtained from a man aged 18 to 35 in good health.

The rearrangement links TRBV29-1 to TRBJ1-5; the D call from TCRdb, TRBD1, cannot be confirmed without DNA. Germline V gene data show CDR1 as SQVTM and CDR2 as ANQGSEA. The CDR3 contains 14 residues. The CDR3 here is CSVVLAGAGQPQHF. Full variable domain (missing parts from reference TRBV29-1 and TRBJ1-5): SAVISQKPSRDICQRGTSLTIQCQVDSQVTMMFWYRQQPGQSLTLIATANQGSEATYESGFVIDKFPISRPNLTFSTLTVSNMSPEDSSIYLCSVVLAGAGQPQHFGDGTRLSIL.

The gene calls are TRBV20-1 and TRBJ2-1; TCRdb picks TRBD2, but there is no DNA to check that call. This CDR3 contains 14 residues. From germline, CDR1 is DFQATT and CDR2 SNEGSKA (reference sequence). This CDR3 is CSARGTSEHNEQFF.

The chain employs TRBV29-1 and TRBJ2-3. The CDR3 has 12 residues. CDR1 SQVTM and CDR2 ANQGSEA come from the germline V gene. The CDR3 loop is CSVEVWGNTQYF.

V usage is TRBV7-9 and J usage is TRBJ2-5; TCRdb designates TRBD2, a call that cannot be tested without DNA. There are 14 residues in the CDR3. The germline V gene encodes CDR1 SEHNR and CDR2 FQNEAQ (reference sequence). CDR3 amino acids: CASRAGGSKETQYF.

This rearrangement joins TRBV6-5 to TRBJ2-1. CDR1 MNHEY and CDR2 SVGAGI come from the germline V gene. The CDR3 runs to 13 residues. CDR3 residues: CASSYLRGKGIVF.

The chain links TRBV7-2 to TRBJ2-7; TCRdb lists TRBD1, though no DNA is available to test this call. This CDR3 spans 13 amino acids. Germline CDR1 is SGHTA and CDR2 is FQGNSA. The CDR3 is CASHRGSSYEQYF.

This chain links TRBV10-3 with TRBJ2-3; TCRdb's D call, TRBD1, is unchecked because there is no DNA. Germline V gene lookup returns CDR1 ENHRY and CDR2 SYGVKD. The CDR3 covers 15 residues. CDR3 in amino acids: CAISPGTGVEDTQYF.

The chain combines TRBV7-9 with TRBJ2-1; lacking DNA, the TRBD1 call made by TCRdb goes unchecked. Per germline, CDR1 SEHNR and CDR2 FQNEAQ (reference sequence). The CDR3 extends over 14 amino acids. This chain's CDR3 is CASSLGAGINEQFF. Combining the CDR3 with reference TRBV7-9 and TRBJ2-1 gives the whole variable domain DTGVSQNPRHKITKRGQNVTFRCDPISEHNRLYWYRQTLGQGPEFLTYFQNEAQLEKSRLLSDRFSAERPKGSFSTLEIQRTEQGDSAMYLCASSLGAGINEQFFGPGTRLTVL.

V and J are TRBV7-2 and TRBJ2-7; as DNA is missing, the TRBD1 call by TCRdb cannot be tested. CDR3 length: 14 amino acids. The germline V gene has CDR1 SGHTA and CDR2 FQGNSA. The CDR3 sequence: CASTNNREGYEQYF.

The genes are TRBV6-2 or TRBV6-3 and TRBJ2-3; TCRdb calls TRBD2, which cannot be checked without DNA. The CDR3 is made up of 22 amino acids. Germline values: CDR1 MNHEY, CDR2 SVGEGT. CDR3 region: CASSYGYGGGGPGERSTDTQYF.

CDR3 loop: CASSSPGQGLTDTQYF. The gene calls are TRBV12-3 or TRBV12-4 and TRBJ2-3; no DNA is available, so the TRBD1 call from TCRdb remains unchecked. CDR3 length: 16 amino acids.